The 2 T cell receptor beta chains reported below all come from one sample, sequenced in a study of blood T cell repertoires in COVID-19. Profiling relied on immunoSEQ multiplex PCR, and the TCRdb table lists in-frame clones only, not all of them. The table has over 250,000 clones, about nine tenths seen once. The specimen was peripheral blood. Receptors were obtained from a man aged 45-65 years with acute or convalescent COVID-19.

This clone was found once. The rearrangement uses TRBV6-1 and TRBJ2-2, with D perhaps matching TRBD2 (6 bases). This CDR3 spans 17 amino acids. CDR1 and CDR2 from the germline V gene are MNHNS and SASEGT. V dropped 4 bases and J dropped 3 bases, with 18 bases sitting between them. CDR3 residues: CASSVNRRVGDTGELFF. CDR3 sequence (DNA): TGTGCCAGCAGTGTGAACAGGAGGGTGGGTGACACCGGGGAGCTGTTTTTT.

The chain couples TRBV9 to TRBJ2-7; 11 bases align to TRBD2. CDR1 and CDR2 (germline): SGDLS, YYNGEE. Trimming removed 4 bases from V and 6 bases from J; junction bases left unmatched: 6. The CDR3 is 14 amino acids. CDR3 protein: CASSSGLAGREQYF. CDR3 nucleotide sequence: TGTGCCAGCAGCTCCGGACTAGCGGGCCGCGAGCAGTACTTC.